The clone carrying this TCR beta chain has a count of ten or more. The CDR3 has 14 amino acids. From germline, CDR1 is SNHLY and CDR2 FYNNEI. Trimming left V 3 bases short and J 0 bases short, with 6 bases between. The data originate from a study of molecular identifiers for immune sequencing clone quantification. MiXCR, run by TCRdb on the PCR reads, gives a single entry per CDR3 protein. The table has approximately 590,000 distinct CDR3 sequences, 25% seen once. The rearrangement joins TRBV2 to TRBJ1-5; possibly TRBD1 for D (6 bases). The sequenced material came from naive CD8+ T cells from blood, with Jurkat cell RNA spiked in. Stated subset: FACS-sorted CD8+CD4-CCR7+CD45RA+ naive T cells. The sequence was obtained from a human donor in good health. Some libraries in this study had Jurkat cell RNA spiked in. Written as DNA, the CDR3 is TGTGCCAGCAGTGACAGGGGTAGCAATCAGCCCCAGCATTTT. Translated: CASSDRGSNQPQHF.